This TCR beta chain is from a study of Ad26.COV2.S vaccination and SARS-CoV-2 variants. Study at large: Within the COV1001 Ad26.COV2.S trial arm, the donor was enrolled. General observations from the study: After vaccination, reports described spike-specific CD8+ and CD4+ T cell responses as showing substantial breadth. With respect to non-spike TCR breadth, vaccine and placebo recipients were similar.

Points on this clone: As yet, its antigen is unknown.

Here immunoSEQ multiplex PCR was the method, and the copy in TCRdb shows in-frame clones only, minus some. Of some 250,000 clones listed, roughly 90% were seen once; the top ten hold about 10%. Treatment described: about 20 received Ad26.COV2.S at low or high dose, single or two shots; 5 received placebo; per-sample allocation not given. Samples analyzed were those drawn on day 63 after the first vaccine or placebo injection. SARS-CoV-2 spike from the Wuhan strain was encoded by the vaccine, an Ad26 vector. V shed 3 bases and J shed 8 bases, with 10 bases lying between them. The CDR3 is 12 amino acids. CDR1 and CDR2 from the germline V gene are LGHDT and YNNKEL (reference sequence).

The chain combines TRBV3-1 (or the pseudogene TRBV3-2) with TRBJ2-5; D not resolved. This TCR came from a person aged 18-65 years who received the Ad26.COV2.S COVID-19 vaccine or a placebo. Sequenced material: peripheral blood, taken in a trial of Ad26.COV2.S vaccine versus placebo. The CDR3 loop reads CASSHTKNTQYF. The CDR3, as DNA: TGTGCCAGCAGCCATACCAAAAATACCCAGTACTTC.